This T cell receptor beta chain was obtained from a study of T cell repertoires in cytomegalovirus infection. Study-level background: HLA-C-restricted CMV epitopes, recently identified, and well-studied HLA-B-restricted ones were used by the study. CMV infection plus the matching HLA type was flagged by public TCR beta signatures.

The study's findings and limits: Dominating the ex vivo response were TCR beta clonotypes that were CMV-specific and HLA-C-restricted. Carriage of CMV together with the relevant HLA was identifiable through cumulative public TCR beta family frequency.

As regards this clonotype: The target antigen is unknown.

TCRdb analysed the reads with MiXCR anew, one entry per CDR3 protein. Among around 770,000 distinct CDR3 sequences listed, 25% to 35% were seen once. There are 15 residues in the CDR3. V dropped 1 base and J dropped 4 bases, with 11 bases sitting between them. Looked up from germline, CDR1 is MNHNS and CDR2 is SASEGT. The sequencing here drew on cultured CD8+ T cells from PBMCs, taken from culture after CMV antigen stimulation. The clonotype was recovered from a human donor in good health (CMV status not recorded). Some clones in this sample may be carry-over from other donors' samples. V usage is TRBV6-1 and J usage is TRBJ1-5; the D is unclear. For the CDR3, the DNA is TGTGCCAGCAGTGAAGAGAGGGCAATGAATCAGCCCCAGCATTTT. It is translated as CASSEERAMNQPQHF.